These 32 T cell receptor beta chains were all obtained from the same sample, sequenced in a study of T cell repertoires in cytomegalovirus infection. TCRdb recomputed calls from the reads with MiXCR, one row per CDR3 protein. The sample lists hundreds of thousands of distinct CDR3 sequences; 32% were seen once. For these receptors, no antigen is known. The sequenced sample was cultured CD8+ T cells from PBMCs, obtained from culture after CMV antigen stimulation. These receptors were collected from a human donor in good health (CMV status not recorded). Some clones in this sample may be carry-over from other donors' samples.

This sequence joins TRBV19 and TRBJ2-1; a possible D gene is TRBD2 (5 bases). Per germline, CDR1 LNHDA and CDR2 SQIVND (reference sequence). The CDR3 has 14 amino acids. V was trimmed by 7 bases and J by 2 bases, leaving 12 bases between them. The CDR3 here is CASTPGIAYNEQFF. CDR3 DNA sequence: TGTGCCAGTACCCCGGGGATAGCCTACAATGAGCAGTTCTTC. Supplemented by reference TRBV19 and TRBJ2-1, the full variable domain reads DGGITQSPKYLFRKEGQNVTLSCEQNLNHDAMYWYRQDPGQGLRLIYYSQIVNDFQKGDIAEGYSVSREKKESFPLTVTSAQKNPTAFYLCASTPGIAYNEQFFGPGTRLTVL.

The genes are TRBV4-1 and TRBJ2-7, with TRBD2 as a possible D gene (5 bases). This CDR3 contains 15 residues. CDR1 is MGHRA and CDR2 is YSYEKL in the germline V gene. The germline V and J ends were trimmed by 1 base and 4 bases, with 14 bases remaining between them. The CDR3 spells CASSQGVGRGYEQYV. CDR3 sequence (DNA): TGCGCCAGCAGCCAAGGTGTAGGGAGAGGGTACGAGCAGTACGTC.

This sequence joins TRBV25-1 and TRBJ2-2, with 7 positions matching TRBD1. Germline assignment: CDR1 MGHDK and CDR2 SYGVNS. This CDR3 region has 13 residues. The J segment lost 7 bases and the V segment lost 4 bases, leaving 3 bases of the junction unmatched. CDR3 in amino acids: CASSGQGSGELFF. The DNA for the CDR3 is TGTGCCAGCAGTGGACAGGGCAGCGGGGAGCTGTTTTTT.

Notes on this clonotype: A read error may produce the germline difference seen at one junction end. The chain employs TRBV7-4 and TRBJ1-5; TRBD1 aligns across 8 bases. The CDR3 has 15 amino acids. CDR1 and CDR2 from the germline V gene are SGHVT and SQSDAQ. In DNA form, the CDR3 reads TGTGTCAGCTCGCGGACAGGGCGTAGCAATCAGCCCCAGCATTTT. Protein product: CVSSRTGRSNQPQHF.

This clonotype was seen at least ten times. The chain joins TRBV7-2 to TRBJ2-1; D remains ambiguous. The CDR3 is made up of 14 amino acids. The V end lost 2 bases, the J end lost 5 bases, and 10 bases lay between the germline ends. The germline V gene has CDR1 SGHTA and CDR2 FQGNSA. Here the CDR3 DNA reads TGTGCCAGCAGCTTATGGTCTCTCAACAATGAGCAGTTCTTC. As protein: CASSLWSLNNEQFF.

This clonotype occurred a few times. V usage is TRBV9 and J usage is TRBJ2-7, with 7 bases lining up with TRBD1. This CDR3 is 13 amino acids long. Germline V gene sequence: CDR1 SGDLS, CDR2 YYNGEE. The CDR3 region has the DNA TGTGCCAGCAGCTTTGACAGGGCCTACGAGCAGTATGTC. Translation: CASSFDRAYEQYV.

The table lists this clonotype with a few counts. The V call is TRBV7-6, the J call TRBJ2-1, with D maybe TRBD1 (6 bases). V lost 2 bases, J lost 7 bases, and 15 bases lay in between. Germline CDR1 reads SGHVS; CDR2 reads FNYEAQ. The CDR3 runs 15 residues. DNA of the CDR3: TGTGCCAGCAGCTTAATAACAGGGAGAAAGAATGAGCAGTTCTTC. Protein: CASSLITGRKNEQFF.

The chain combines TRBV28 with TRBJ1-6; TRBD1 agrees at 10 bases. Trimming took 5 bases from V and 10 from J; bases not matched to a gene: 8. Germline CDR1 MDHEN, CDR2 SYDVKM. The CDR3 runs to 15 residues. CDR3 in amino acids: CASSVDRGVLSPLHF. DNA for the CDR3: TGTGCCAGCAGTGTGGACAGGGGGGTATTGTCACCCCTCCACTTT.

V usage is TRBV6-6 and J usage is TRBJ1-1; 9 nucleotides agree with TRBD1. In germline, CDR1 is MNHNY, CDR2 SVGAGI (reference sequence). The CDR3 totals 14 residues. The V segment lost 1 base and the J segment 5 bases; nucleotides outside the gene matches: 2. The DNA for the CDR3 is TGTGCCAGCAGTTACTGGGACAGGGCTACTGAAGCTTTCTTT. Translation gives CASSYWDRATEAFF.

This clonotype has only a few counts. V usage is TRBV5-6 and J usage is TRBJ2-2, with D perhaps matching TRBD1 or TRBD2 (6 bases each). The CDR3 runs to 14 residues. Germline assignment: CDR1 SGHDT and CDR2 YYEEEE. Trimming shortened V by 4 bases and J by 3 bases, and 10 bases separated the two germline ends. The CDR3 coding sequence is TGTGCCAGCAGCACGGGGGCGGACACCGGGGAGCTGTTTTTT. This sequence encodes CASSTGADTGELFF.

This clonotype was seen only a few times. CDR3 sequence (DNA): TGTGCTAGTGGGCTGACTAGCGGTGAGCAGTTCTTC. Protein: CASGLTSGEQFF. The chain has TRBV12-5 and TRBJ2-1, with 9 nucleotides matching TRBD2. From germline, CDR1 is LGHNT and CDR2 FRNRAP. V dropped 6 bases and J dropped 9; count of bases not matched to a gene: 3. CDR3 length: 12 residues. The full variable domain, with the rest looked up from reference TRBV12-5 and TRBJ2-1, is DARVTQTPRHKVTEMGQEVTMRCQPILGHNTVFWYRQTMMQGLELLAYFRNRAPLDDSGMPKDRFSAEMPDATLATLKIQPSEPRDSAVYFCASGLTSGEQFFGPGTRLTVL.

This clonotype was detected ten times or more. This chain uses TRBV11-2 with TRBJ2-7; D remains unclear. With 1 base removed from V and 2 bases from J, the gap between germline ends came to 6 bases. This CDR3 region has 13 residues. Germline V lookup: CDR1 SGHAT, CDR2 FQNNGV. The CDR3 spells CASSLAQTYEQYV. CDR3 bases: TGTGCCAGCAGCTTAGCACAGACCTACGAGCAGTACGTC.

The V and J genes are TRBV14 and TRBJ1-6; D is perhaps TRBD1 (6 bases). V was shortened by 4 bases and J by 9 bases, with 10 bases between the two germline ends. This CDR3 region has 13 residues. Per germline, CDR1 SGHDN and CDR2 FVKESK. CDR3 sequence reads: CASSRATGSPLHF. The CDR3 bases are TGTGCCAGCAGCCGTGCGACAGGTTCACCCCTCCACTTT.

The chain uses TRBV9 and TRBJ1-1; 8 nucleotides align to TRBD1. The germline CDR1 and CDR2 sequences are SGDLS and YYNGEE. CDR3 length equals 14 residues. J was trimmed by 4 bases and V by 3 bases; bases with no gene match: 5. The CDR3 DNA is TGTGCCAGCAGCGAGGGGACAGGTCGCACTGAAGCTTTCTTT. Translating it yields CASSEGTGRTEAFF.

J is TRBJ2-3 and V is TRBV6-5, with D possibly being TRBD1 or TRBD2 (5 bases each). CDR1 is MNHEY and CDR2 is SVGAGI in the germline V gene. The germline V and J ends were trimmed by 0 bases and 4 bases, with 14 bases remaining between them. The CDR3 consists of 16 residues. The CDR3 DNA sequence: TGTGCCAGCAGTTACTCGGGACCCCGAGCGGCAGATACGCAGTATTTT. This codes for CASSYSGPRAADTQYF.

In its sample, this clonotype was seen a few times. CDR3 amino acids: CASSPSPINYGYTF. In DNA form, the CDR3 reads TGTGCCAGCAGTCCTAGCCCCATCAACTATGGCTACACCTTC. The chain links TRBV3-1 to TRBJ1-2; the D is unclear. V lost 6 bases, J lost 2 bases, and 13 bases lay in between. Germline V gives CDR1 LGHDT, CDR2 YNNKEL (reference sequence). The CDR3 loop spans 14 amino acids.

Within the sample, this clonotype is large. V and J are TRBV7-2 and TRBJ2-1; perhaps D is TRBD1 or TRBD2 (5 bases each). The germline gives CDR1 SGHTA, CDR2 FQGNSA. The germline V and J ends were trimmed by 4 bases and 4 bases, with 14 bases remaining between them. The CDR3 spans 15 residues. CDR3 in amino acids: CASSSRGNSYNEQFF. The CDR3 coding sequence is TGTGCCAGCAGCTCGAGGGGTAACTCGTACAATGAGCAGTTCTTC.

J is TRBJ1-2 and V is TRBV7-6; D is undetermined. The CDR3 runs 12 residues. V was pared by 9 bases and J by 3 bases, with 11 bases between. Germline lookup yields CDR1 SGHVS and CDR2 FNYEAQ. CDR3 nucleotide sequence: TGTGCCAGTGGTAGACGGGACTATGGCTACACCTTC. It yields the protein CASGRRDYGYTF.

The table lists this clonotype with a few counts. This chain uses TRBV7-9 with TRBJ2-2; 9 bases match TRBD2. Germline CDR1 and CDR2: SEHNR and FQNEAQ (reference sequence). The CDR3 extends over 18 amino acids. V dropped 5 bases and J dropped 0; count of bases not matched to a gene: 10. The DNA of the CDR3 is TGTGCCAGCAGCCCGATGGATAGCGGGGGCCCGAACACCGGGGAGCTGTTTTTT. Translating gives CASSPMDSGGPNTGELFF.

In DNA, the CDR3 is TGTGCCAGCAGCTTGGATTCCGGGGGGGCCACAGATACGCAGTATTTT. Amino acids: CASSLDSGGATDTQYF. The V gene is TRBV5-4, the J gene TRBJ2-3; TRBD2 aligns across 8 bases. Looked up from germline, CDR1 is SGHNT and CDR2 is YYREEE (reference sequence). This CDR3 region has 16 residues. V gave up 0 bases and J gave up 2 bases; unmatched junction bases: 5.

This clonotype showed up just a few times. The chain carries TRBV7-6 and TRBJ2-2, with D tentatively TRBD1 (6 bases). The V end lost 5 bases, the J end lost 0 bases, and 10 bases lay between the germline ends. The germline V gene encodes CDR1 SGHVS and CDR2 FNYEAQ. CDR3 size: 15 residues. The CDR3 protein is CASSTDRTNTGELFF. The CDR3 DNA is TGTGCCAGCAGCACGGACAGAACGAACACCGGGGAGCTGTTTTTT.

V gene TRBV9 combines with J gene TRBJ2-1; tentatively, D is TRBD1 (5 bases). Trimming stripped 0 bases from V and 7 bases from J, with 5 bases between. Germline V gene data show CDR1 as SGDLS and CDR2 as YYNGEE. This CDR3 comprises 12 residues. Here the CDR3 reads CASSVDRNEQFF. The DNA for the CDR3 is TGTGCCAGCAGCGTAGACAGGAATGAGCAGTTCTTC.

This clonotype was seen only a few times. The rearrangement links TRBV7-8 to TRBJ2-7; 8 bases line up with TRBD1. CDR1 is SGHVS, CDR2 FQNEAQ, per germline. This CDR3 has 18 amino acids. The V and J ends lost 2 bases and 0 bases, in that order; junction bases with no gene match: 12. The CDR3 DNA follows: TGTGCCAGCAGCTTACCCCCTTTCAGGACAGGGTCCTCCTACGAGCAGTACTTC. As protein: CASSLPPFRTGSSYEQYF.

J is TRBJ2-7 and V is TRBV11-2; tentatively, D is TRBD1 (5 bases). The germline CDR1 and CDR2 sequences are SGHAT and FQNNGV. Trimming pared 5 bases from V and 2 bases from J, leaving 16 bases between. The length of the CDR3 is 15 residues. CDR3 coding DNA: TGTGCCAGCAGCCCGATGTCAGGGCTGCCCTACGAGCAGTACGTC. Its translation: CASSPMSGLPYEQYV.

The chain links TRBV9 to TRBJ1-2; D is ambiguous. Germline CDR1 SGDLS, CDR2 YYNGEE. There are 11 residues in the CDR3. Trimming left V 3 bases short and J 8 bases short, with 8 bases between. Here the CDR3 reads CASSATVGYTF. The CDR3 bases are TGTGCCAGCAGCGCTACAGTAGGCTACACCTTC. Based on the CDR3 plus reference TRBV9 and TRBJ1-2, the full variable domain is DSGVTQTPKHLITATGQRVTLRCSPRSGDLSVYWYQQSLDQGLQFLIQYYNGEERAKGNILERFSAQQFPDLHSELNLSSLELGDSALYFCASSATVGYTFGSGTRLTVV.

This clonotype was counted only a few times. The genes are TRBV4-1 and TRBJ1-2, with a weak D call TRBD1 (5 bases). Trimming stripped 0 bases from V and 4 bases from J, with 6 bases between. Germline assignment: CDR1 MGHRA and CDR2 YSYEKL. The CDR3 sequence is 13 residues long. This CDR3 is CASSQDRAYGYTF. The CDR3 bases are TGCGCCAGCAGCCAAGACAGGGCCTATGGCTACACCTTC.

A word on this clonotype: The junction and the germline gene differ at one end; a read error may be behind it. This chain uses TRBV6-1 with TRBJ1-5; the match to TRBD1 covers 8 bases. There are 17 residues in the CDR3. Germline V gene lookup returns CDR1 MNHNS and CDR2 SASEGT. The CDR3 nucleotides are TGTGCCAGCAGTGAAGCGCTAGAGACAGGGGTCGGGCAGCCCCGGCATTTT. Its translation: CASSEALETGVGQPRHF.

The V call is TRBV7-6, the J call TRBJ2-2; 10 bases match TRBD2. From germline, CDR1 is SGHVS and CDR2 FNYEAQ. Trimming removed 4 bases from V and 10 bases from J; junction bases left unmatched: 12. The CDR3 covers 16 residues. Written as DNA, the CDR3 is TGTGCCAGCAGCTCTCTAGCGGGGGCCGCCCGGGTGGAGCTGTTTTTT. This sequence encodes CASSSLAGAARVELFF.

This clonotype was counted a single time. The chain has TRBV6-2 or TRBV6-3 and TRBJ2-7; 8 bases are a match to TRBD1. Trimming removed 4 bases from V and 2 bases from J; junction bases left unmatched: 4. The V gene's germline CDR1 is MNHEY and CDR2 SVGEGT. This CDR3 is 14 amino acids long. The CDR3 sequence: CASSFGTGPYEQYV. CDR3 sequence (DNA): TGTGCCAGCAGTTTTGGGACAGGTCCCTACGAGCAGTACGTC.

This clonotype has just a few counts. The V and J genes are TRBV6-1 and TRBJ1-1; no firm D call. CDR1 and CDR2 (germline): MNHNS, SASEGT. V was shortened by 1 base and J by 4 bases, with 10 bases between the two germline ends. This CDR3 has 14 amino acids. CDR3 amino acids: CASSEEVRPTEAFF. The CDR3 bases are TGTGCCAGCAGTGAAGAAGTCCGACCCACTGAAGCTTTCTTT.

This clonotype came up many times. The rearrangement links TRBV7-9 to TRBJ2-7; either TRBD1 or TRBD2 may fit D (5 bases each). CDR1 is SEHNR, CDR2 FQNEAQ, per germline (reference sequence). CDR3 length equals 13 residues. Between the trimmed V and J ends, which lost 2 bases and 4 bases, there was a span of 9 bases. The CDR3 DNA follows: TGTGCCAGCAGCTTAAAGGGACCATACGAGCAGTACGTC. Translation gives CASSLKGPYEQYV.

This clonotype was seen only a few times. The chain is built from TRBV6-1 and TRBJ1-2, with 7 bases that match TRBD1. Germline lookup yields CDR1 MNHNS and CDR2 SASEGT. J gave up 3 bases and V 7 bases, and 14 bases lay outside the gene matches. The CDR3 totals 16 residues. Here the CDR3 DNA reads TGTGCCAGCACCCTCCGGTCGGACAGGTCGGACTATGGCTACACCTTC. As protein: CASTLRSDRSDYGYTF.